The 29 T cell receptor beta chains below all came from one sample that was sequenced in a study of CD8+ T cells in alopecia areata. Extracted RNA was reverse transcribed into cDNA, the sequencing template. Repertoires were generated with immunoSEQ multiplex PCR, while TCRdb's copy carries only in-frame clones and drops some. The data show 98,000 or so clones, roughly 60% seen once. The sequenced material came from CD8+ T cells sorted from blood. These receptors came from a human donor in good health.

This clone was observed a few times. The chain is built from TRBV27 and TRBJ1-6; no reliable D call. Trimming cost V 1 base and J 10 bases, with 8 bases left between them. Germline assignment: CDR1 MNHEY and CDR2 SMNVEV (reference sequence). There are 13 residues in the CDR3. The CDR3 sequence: CASSLYLNSPLHF. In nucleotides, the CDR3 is TGTGCCAGCAGTTTATATTTGAACTCACCCCTCCACTTT.

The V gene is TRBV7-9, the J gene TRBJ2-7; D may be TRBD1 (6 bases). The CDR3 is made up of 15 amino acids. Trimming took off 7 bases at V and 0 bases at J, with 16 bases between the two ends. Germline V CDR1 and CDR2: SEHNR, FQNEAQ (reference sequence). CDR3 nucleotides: TGTGCCAGCACCAACCGCGACAGGTCCTCCTACGAGCAGTACTTC. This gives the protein CASTNRDRSSYEQYF.

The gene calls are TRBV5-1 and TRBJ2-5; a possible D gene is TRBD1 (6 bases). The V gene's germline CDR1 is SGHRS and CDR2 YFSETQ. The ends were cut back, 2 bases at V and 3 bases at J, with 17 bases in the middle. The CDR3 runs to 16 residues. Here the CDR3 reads CASSLSHRDTEETQYF. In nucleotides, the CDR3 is TGCGCCAGCAGCTTAAGTCACCGGGACACCGAAGAGACCCAGTACTTC. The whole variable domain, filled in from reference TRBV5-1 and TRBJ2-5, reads KAGVTQTPRYLIKTRGQQVTLSCSPISGHRSVSWYQQTPGQGLQFLFEYFSETQRNKGNFPGRFSGRQFSNSRSEMNVSTLELGDSALYLCASSLSHRDTEETQYFGPGTRLLVL.

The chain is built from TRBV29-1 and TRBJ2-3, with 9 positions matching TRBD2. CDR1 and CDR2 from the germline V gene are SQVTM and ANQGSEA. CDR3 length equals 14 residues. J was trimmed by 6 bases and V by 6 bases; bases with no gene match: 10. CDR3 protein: CSVASGIGADTQYF. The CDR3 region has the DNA TGCAGCGTCGCTAGCGGGATCGGCGCGGATACGCAGTATTTT.

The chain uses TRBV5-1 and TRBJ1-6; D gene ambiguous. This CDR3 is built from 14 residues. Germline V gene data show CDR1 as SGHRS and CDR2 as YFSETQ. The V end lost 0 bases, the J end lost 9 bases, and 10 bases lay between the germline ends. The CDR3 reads CASSLARASSPLHF. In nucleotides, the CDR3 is TGCGCCAGCAGCTTGGCTAGGGCTAGTTCACCCCTCCACTTT.

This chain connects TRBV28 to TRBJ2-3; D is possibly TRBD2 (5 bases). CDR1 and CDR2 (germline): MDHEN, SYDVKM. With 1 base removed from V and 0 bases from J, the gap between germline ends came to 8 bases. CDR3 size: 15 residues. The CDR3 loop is CASSLLAGSTDTQYF. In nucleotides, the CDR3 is TGTGCCAGCAGTTTATTGGCGGGTAGCACAGATACGCAGTATTTT.

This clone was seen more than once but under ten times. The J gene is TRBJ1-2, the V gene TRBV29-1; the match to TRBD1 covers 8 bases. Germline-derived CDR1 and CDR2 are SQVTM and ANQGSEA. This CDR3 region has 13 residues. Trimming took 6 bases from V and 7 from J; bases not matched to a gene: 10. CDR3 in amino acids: CSVNLDREAGYTF. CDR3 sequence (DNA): TGCAGCGTCAACTTGGACAGGGAGGCTGGCTACACCTTC.

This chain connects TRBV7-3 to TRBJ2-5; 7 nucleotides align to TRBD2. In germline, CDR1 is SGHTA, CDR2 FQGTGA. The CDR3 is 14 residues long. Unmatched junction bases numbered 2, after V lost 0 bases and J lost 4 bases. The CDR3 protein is CASSLTGGRETQYF. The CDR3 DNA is TGTGCCAGCAGCTTAACTGGCGGGAGAGAGACCCAGTACTTC.

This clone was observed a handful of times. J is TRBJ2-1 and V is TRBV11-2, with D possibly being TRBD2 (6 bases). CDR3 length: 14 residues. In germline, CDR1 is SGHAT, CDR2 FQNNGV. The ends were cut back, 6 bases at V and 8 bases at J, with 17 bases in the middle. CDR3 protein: CASRVTGTLDEQFF. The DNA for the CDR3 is TGTGCCAGCAGAGTCACCGGGACTCTGGATGAGCAGTTCTTC. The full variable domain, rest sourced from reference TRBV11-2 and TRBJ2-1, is EAGVAQSPRYKIIEKRQSVAFWCNPISGHATLYWYQQILGQGPKLLIQFQNNGVVDDSQLPKDRFSAERLKGVDSTLKIQPAKLEDSAVYLCASRVTGTLDEQFFGPGTRLTVL.

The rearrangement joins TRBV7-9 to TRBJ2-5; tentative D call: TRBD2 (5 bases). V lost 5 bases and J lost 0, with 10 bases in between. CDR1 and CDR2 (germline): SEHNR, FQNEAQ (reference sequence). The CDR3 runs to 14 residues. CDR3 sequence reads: CASSAGGNQETQYF. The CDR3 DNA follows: TGTGCCAGCAGCGCGGGTGGAAACCAAGAGACCCAGTACTTC.

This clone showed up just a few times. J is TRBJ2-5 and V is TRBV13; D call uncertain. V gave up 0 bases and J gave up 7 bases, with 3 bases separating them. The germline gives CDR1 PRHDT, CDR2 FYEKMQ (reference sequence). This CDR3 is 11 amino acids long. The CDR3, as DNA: TGTGCCAGCAGCTTAGGCGCGACCCAGTACTTC. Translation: CASSLGATQYF. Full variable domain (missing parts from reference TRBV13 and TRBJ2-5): AAGVIQSPRHLIKEKRETATLKCYPIPRHDTVYWYQQGPGQDPQFLISFYEKMQSDKGSIPDRFSAQQFSDYHSELNMSSLELGDSALYFCASSLGATQYFGPGTRLLVL.

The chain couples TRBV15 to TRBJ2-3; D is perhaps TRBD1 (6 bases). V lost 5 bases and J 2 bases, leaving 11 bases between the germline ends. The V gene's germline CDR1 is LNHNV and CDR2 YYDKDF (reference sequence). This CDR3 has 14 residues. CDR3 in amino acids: CATSGRTDTDTQYF. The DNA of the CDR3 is TGTGCCACCAGCGGGCGGACAGACACAGATACGCAGTATTTT.

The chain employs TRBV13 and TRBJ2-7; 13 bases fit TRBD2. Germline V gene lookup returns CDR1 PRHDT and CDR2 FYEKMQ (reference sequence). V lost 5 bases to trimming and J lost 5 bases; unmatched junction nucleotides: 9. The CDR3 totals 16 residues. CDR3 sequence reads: CASSLGTSGAIDEQYF. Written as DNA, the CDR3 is TGTGCCAGCAGCCTCGGGACTAGCGGGGCTATCGACGAGCAGTACTTC.

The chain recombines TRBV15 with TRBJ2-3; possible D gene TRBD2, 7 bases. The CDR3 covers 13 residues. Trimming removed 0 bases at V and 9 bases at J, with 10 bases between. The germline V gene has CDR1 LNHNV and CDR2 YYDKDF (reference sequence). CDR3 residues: CATSRERGGTQYF. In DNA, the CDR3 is TGTGCCACCAGCAGAGAGAGGGGGGGAACGCAGTATTTT.

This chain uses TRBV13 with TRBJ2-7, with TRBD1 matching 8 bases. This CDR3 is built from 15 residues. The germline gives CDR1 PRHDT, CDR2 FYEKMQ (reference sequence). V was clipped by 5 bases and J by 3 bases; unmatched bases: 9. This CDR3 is CASSPEQGEDYEQYF. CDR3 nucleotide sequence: TGTGCCAGCAGCCCGGAACAGGGGGAGGACTACGAGCAGTACTTC.

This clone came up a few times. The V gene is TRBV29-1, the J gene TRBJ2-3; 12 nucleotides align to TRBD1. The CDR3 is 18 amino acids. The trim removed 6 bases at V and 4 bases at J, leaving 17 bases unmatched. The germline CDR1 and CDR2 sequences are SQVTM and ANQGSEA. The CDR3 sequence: CSVVGTGGSLLGSDTQYF. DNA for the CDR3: TGCAGCGTCGTTGGGACAGGGGGCTCTTTGCTCGGATCAGATACGCAGTATTTT.

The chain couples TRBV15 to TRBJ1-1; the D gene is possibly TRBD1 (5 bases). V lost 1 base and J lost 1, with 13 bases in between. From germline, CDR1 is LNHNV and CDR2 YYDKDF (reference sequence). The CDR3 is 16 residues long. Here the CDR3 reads CATSRVAGTANTEAFF. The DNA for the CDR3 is TGTGCCACCAGCAGAGTAGCAGGGACGGCGAACACTGAAGCTTTCTTT.

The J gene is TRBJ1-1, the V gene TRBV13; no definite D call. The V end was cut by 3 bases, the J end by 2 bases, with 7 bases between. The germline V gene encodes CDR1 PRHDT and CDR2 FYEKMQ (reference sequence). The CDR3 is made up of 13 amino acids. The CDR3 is CASSFPGNTEAFF. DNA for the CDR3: TGTGCCAGCAGCTTTCCGGGAAACACTGAAGCTTTCTTT.

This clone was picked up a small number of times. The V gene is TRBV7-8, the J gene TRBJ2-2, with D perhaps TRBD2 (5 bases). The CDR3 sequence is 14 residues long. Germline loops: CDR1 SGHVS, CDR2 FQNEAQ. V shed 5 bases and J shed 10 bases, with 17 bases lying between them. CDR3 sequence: CASSTSIPGVELFF. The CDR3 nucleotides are TGTGCCAGCAGCACATCCATACCCGGGGTGGAGCTGTTTTTT.

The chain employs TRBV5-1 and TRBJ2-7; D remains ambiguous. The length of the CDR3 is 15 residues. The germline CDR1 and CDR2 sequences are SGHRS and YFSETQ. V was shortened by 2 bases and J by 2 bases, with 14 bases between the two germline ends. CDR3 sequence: CASSFRPLGPYEQYF. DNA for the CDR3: TGCGCCAGCAGCTTCCGGCCGTTGGGCCCCTACGAGCAGTACTTC. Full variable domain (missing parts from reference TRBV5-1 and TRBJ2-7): KAGVTQTPRYLIKTRGQQVTLSCSPISGHRSVSWYQQTPGQGLQFLFEYFSETQRNKGNFPGRFSGRQFSNSRSEMNVSTLELGDSALYLCASSFRPLGPYEQYFGPGTRLTVT.

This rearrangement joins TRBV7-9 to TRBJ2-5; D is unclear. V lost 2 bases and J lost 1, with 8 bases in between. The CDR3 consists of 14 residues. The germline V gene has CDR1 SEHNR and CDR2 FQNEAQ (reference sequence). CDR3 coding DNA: TGTGCCAGCAGCTTAATCGGCAGCCAAGAGACCCAGTACTTC. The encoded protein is CASSLIGSQETQYF. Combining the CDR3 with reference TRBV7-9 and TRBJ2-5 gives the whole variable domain DTGVSQNPRHKITKRGQNVTFRCDPISEHNRLYWYRQTLGQGPEFLTYFQNEAQLEKSRLLSDRFSAERPKGSFSTLEIQRTEQGDSAMYLCASSLIGSQETQYFGPGTRLLVL.

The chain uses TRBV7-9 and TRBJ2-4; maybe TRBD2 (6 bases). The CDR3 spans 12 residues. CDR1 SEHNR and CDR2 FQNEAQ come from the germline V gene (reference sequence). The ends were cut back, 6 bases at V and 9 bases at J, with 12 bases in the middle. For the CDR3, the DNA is TGTGCCAGCAGAGGGGAGGAGGGCATTCAGTACTTC. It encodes CASRGEEGIQYF.

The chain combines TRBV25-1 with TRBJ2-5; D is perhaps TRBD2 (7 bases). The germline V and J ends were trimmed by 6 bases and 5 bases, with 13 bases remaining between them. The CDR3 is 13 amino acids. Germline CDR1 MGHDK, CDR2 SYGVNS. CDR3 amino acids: CASSEGGEETQYF. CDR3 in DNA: TGTGCCAGCAGCGAGGGGGGGGAGGAGACCCAGTACTTC.

The CDR3 region is CASSAGNIQYF. The CDR3 bases are TGTGCCAGCAGCGCAGGAAACATTCAGTACTTC. This chain uses TRBV5-6 with TRBJ2-4, with D hard to call. The CDR3 covers 11 residues. The V gene lost 4 bases and the J gene lost 6 bases, with 5 bases spanning the gap. Germline assignment: CDR1 SGHDT and CDR2 YYEEEE.

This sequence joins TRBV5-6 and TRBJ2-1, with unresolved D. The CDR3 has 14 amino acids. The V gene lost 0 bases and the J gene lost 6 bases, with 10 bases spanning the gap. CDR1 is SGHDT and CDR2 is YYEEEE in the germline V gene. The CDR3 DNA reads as TGTGCCAGCAGCTTGGGCAGGATTTTCAATGAGCAGTTCTTC. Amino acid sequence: CASSLGRIFNEQFF.

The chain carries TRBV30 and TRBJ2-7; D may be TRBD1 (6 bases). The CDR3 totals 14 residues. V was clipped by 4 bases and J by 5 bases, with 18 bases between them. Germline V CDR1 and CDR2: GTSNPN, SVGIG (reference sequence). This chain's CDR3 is CAWNSLGGHNEQYF. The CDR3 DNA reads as TGTGCCTGGAATAGCTTAGGGGGACATAACGAGCAGTACTTC.

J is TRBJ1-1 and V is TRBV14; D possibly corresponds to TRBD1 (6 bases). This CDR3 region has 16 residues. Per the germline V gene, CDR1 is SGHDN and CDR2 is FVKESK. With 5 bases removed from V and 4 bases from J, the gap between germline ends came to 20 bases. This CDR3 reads CASSGRGGGAVTEAFF. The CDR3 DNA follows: TGTGCCAGCAGCGGACGTGGGGGGGGCGCGGTCACTGAAGCTTTCTTT.

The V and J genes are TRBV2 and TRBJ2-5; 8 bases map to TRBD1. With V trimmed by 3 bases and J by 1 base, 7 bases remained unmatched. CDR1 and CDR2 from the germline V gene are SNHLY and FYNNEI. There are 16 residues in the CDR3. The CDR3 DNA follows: TGTGCCAGCAGTGACCGGACAGGGAGGTTCCAAGAGACCCAGTACTTC. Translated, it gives CASSDRTGRFQETQYF.

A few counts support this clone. DNA of the CDR3: TGTGCCAGCAGCCAAGATGTCGGGTTTCTGAACACTGAAGCTTTCTTT. Residues: CASSQDVGFLNTEAFF. The rearrangement links TRBV4-2 to TRBJ1-1; D is undetermined. V was cut by 0 bases and J by 0 bases, with 11 bases left in between. This CDR3 has 16 amino acids. The germline CDR1 and CDR2 sequences are LGHNA and YNFKEQ.